These 26 T cell receptor beta chains share one sample of origin, sequenced in a study of OX40 agonist ivuxolimab in advanced cancers. Some clones are missing from TCRdb's copy, which holds only in-frame ones; the method was immunoSEQ multiplex PCR. Of under 90,000 clones listed, approximately 85% were seen once; the top ten hold approximately 0.22%. Source: CD4+ or CD8+ T cells sorted from blood, taken in a trial of the OX40 agonist ivuxolimab. These TCRs come from an adult with an advanced solid tumor such as melanoma, head and neck, liver or kidney cancer.

This chain links TRBV25-1 with TRBJ1-3; D is perhaps TRBD1 (5 bases). V gave up 11 bases and J gave up 0 bases, with 8 bases separating them. The CDR3 consists of 12 residues. Germline CDR1 is MGHDK and CDR2 is SYGVNS. The chain's CDR3 is CASGVSGNTIYF. Written as DNA, the CDR3 is TGTGCCTCGGGGGTCTCTGGAAACACCATATATTTT.

The count of this clone is one. The V and J genes are TRBV7-2 and TRBJ2-3; D not certain. The V gene lost 3 bases and the J gene lost 5 bases, with 6 bases spanning the gap. The CDR3 spans 12 residues. CDR1 is SGHTA, CDR2 FQGNSA, per germline. The CDR3 DNA is TGTGCCAGCAGCTTGCAGCGAGATACGCAGTATTTT. Translating it yields CASSLQRDTQYF.

The chain carries TRBV7-8 and TRBJ2-1; 9 nucleotides align to TRBD2. After removal of 1 base from V and 4 bases from J, the junction contained 8 bases not matched to a gene. This CDR3 spans 17 amino acids. Germline values: CDR1 SGHVS, CDR2 FQNEAQ. CDR3 residues: CASSLGTTSGSYNEQFF. The CDR3 coding sequence is TGTGCCAGCAGCTTAGGGACGACTAGCGGCAGTTACAATGAGCAGTTCTTC.

This chain links TRBV28 with TRBJ2-7; 7 bases are a match to TRBD1. This CDR3 is 12 amino acids long. With 6 bases clipped from V and 6 bases from J, the junction kept 5 bases outside the gene matches. CDR1 is MDHEN and CDR2 is SYDVKM in the germline V gene. The CDR3 loop reads CASSITGAEQYF. CDR3 sequence (DNA): TGTGCCAGCAGCATTACAGGGGCCGAGCAGTACTTC.

The chain employs TRBV6-5 and TRBJ1-2; 7 bases line up with TRBD1. Germline V gene sequence: CDR1 MNHEY, CDR2 SVGAGI. V lost 5 bases, J lost 7 bases, and 10 bases stayed unmatched. The CDR3 covers 14 residues. The CDR3 coding sequence is TGTGCCAGCAGTCCCAATGGCAGGGGGGGTGGCTACACCTTC. Protein product: CASSPNGRGGGYTF.

This chain connects TRBV6-1 to TRBJ2-3; a weak D match, TRBD2 (5 bases). The V end lost 8 bases, the J end lost 0 bases, and 15 bases lay between the germline ends. This CDR3 is 15 amino acids long. The germline CDR1 and CDR2 sequences are MNHNS and SASEGT. The CDR3 bases are TGTGCCAGCGGAACTTGGGAGCGGAGCACAGATACGCAGTATTTT. Translation: CASGTWERSTDTQYF.

This chain uses TRBV2 with TRBJ2-5; 8 bases align to TRBD2. Germline loops: CDR1 SNHLY, CDR2 FYNNEI. The ends lost 5 bases at V and 1 base at J; junction bases unmatched: 3. This CDR3 region has 14 residues. The CDR3 coding sequence is TGTGCCAGCAGTTTAGCGGGGACCCAAGAGACCCAGTACTTC. Translation: CASSLAGTQETQYF.

Here the CDR3 DNA reads TGTGCCAGCAGCCCATCGAACTACGAGCAGTACTTC. This codes for CASSPSNYEQYF. V usage is TRBV9 and J usage is TRBJ2-7; D not certain. CDR1 SGDLS and CDR2 YYNGEE come from the germline V gene. The CDR3 runs to 12 residues. V lost 4 bases and J lost 3, with 8 bases in between.

V gene TRBV14 combines with J gene TRBJ2-7; 7 bases fit TRBD1. CDR1 and CDR2 (germline): SGHDN, FVKESK. The V and J ends lost 3 bases and 2 bases, in that order; junction bases with no gene match: 4. The CDR3 is 14 amino acids. DNA for the CDR3: TGTGCCAGCAGCCAGATCGGGACAGCCTACGAGCAGTACGTC. This translates into CASSQIGTAYEQYV.

The chain carries TRBV28 and TRBJ2-7, with 10 bases lining up with TRBD2. Germline-derived CDR1 and CDR2 are MDHEN and SYDVKM. Losses at the gene ends were 4 bases for V and 6 bases for J; bases not matched to a gene: 6. The CDR3 loop spans 14 amino acids. For the CDR3, the DNA is TGTGCCAGCAGTTCAGCGGGAGGGCAACCCGAGCAGTACTTC. Translation gives CASSSAGGQPEQYF.

There are a few counts of this clone. This chain uses TRBV15 with TRBJ1-5; D perhaps matches TRBD1 (6 bases). The length of the CDR3 is 16 residues. The germline V gene has CDR1 LNHNV and CDR2 YYDKDF (reference sequence). V was clipped by 6 bases and J by 2 bases, with 17 bases between them. This chain's CDR3 is CATSDIQGFGNQPQHF. The CDR3 nucleotides read TGTGCCACCAGTGATATACAGGGTTTCGGCAATCAGCCCCAGCATTTT.

CDR3 in DNA: TGCAGTGCTAGAGATAGGGAGACCCAGTACTTC. Its translation is CSARDRETQYF. This sequence joins TRBV20-1 and TRBJ2-5; no clear D gene. Germline V CDR1 and CDR2: DFQATT, SNEGSKA (reference sequence). The V end was cut by 0 bases, the J end by 5 bases, with 4 bases between. The CDR3 runs to 11 residues.

This sequence joins TRBV28 and TRBJ1-1, with 8 nucleotides matching TRBD1. Losses at the gene ends were 5 bases for V and 13 bases for J; bases not matched to a gene: 12. The CDR3 is 13 amino acids. Germline values: CDR1 MDHEN, CDR2 SYDVKM. The CDR3 DNA reads TGTGCCAGCAGTCGGACAGGGCTTGTGTTCGATTTCTTT. Translation gives CASSRTGLVFDFF.

This clone has a handful of counts. CDR3 residues: CAWIVAGAETQYF. In DNA form, the CDR3 reads TGTGCCTGGATCGTAGCGGGAGCAGAGACCCAGTACTTC. The V gene is TRBV30, the J gene TRBJ2-5, with 9 bases identical to TRBD2. The trim removed 4 bases at V and 4 bases at J, leaving 4 bases unmatched. Germline CDR1 GTSNPN, CDR2 SVGIG (reference sequence). The CDR3 runs 13 residues. Combining the CDR3 with reference TRBV30 and TRBJ2-5 gives the whole variable domain SQTIHQWPATLVQPVGSPLSLECTVEGTSNPNLYWYRQAAGRGLQLLFYSVGIGQISSEVPQNLSASRPQDRQFILSSKKLLLSDSGFYLCAWIVAGAETQYFGPGTRLLVL.

The chain joins TRBV19 to TRBJ1-6; TRBD1 is a possible D gene (5 bases). The CDR3 has 13 residues. The V gene's germline CDR1 is LNHDA and CDR2 SQIVND (reference sequence). Trimming shortened V by 6 bases and J by 7 bases, and 10 bases separated the two germline ends. The CDR3 loop reads CASRQGLNSPLHF. CDR3 sequence (DNA): TGTGCCAGTAGGCAGGGATTAAATTCACCCCTCCACTTT.

This chain joins TRBV2 and TRBJ2-7, with TRBD1 identical over 7 bases. V dropped 3 bases and J dropped 3; count of bases not matched to a gene: 8. CDR3 length: 15 amino acids. The germline gives CDR1 SNHLY, CDR2 FYNNEI. CDR3 nucleotides: TGTGCCAGCAGTGAGGGACAGTGGATCAACTACGAGCAGTACTTC. Residues: CASSEGQWINYEQYF.

This clone occurred a few times. J is TRBJ1-5 and V is TRBV11-2; possibly TRBD1 for D (5 bases). The CDR3 spans 14 residues. V dropped 7 bases and J dropped 3 bases, with 13 bases sitting between them. Germline V CDR1 and CDR2: SGHAT, FQNNGV. The CDR3 region has the DNA TGTGCCAGCACCCGGGGCCCTGACAATCAGCCCCAGCATTTT. This translates into CASTRGPDNQPQHF. The whole variable domain, remainder taken from reference TRBV11-2 and TRBJ1-5, is EAGVAQSPRYKIIEKRQSVAFWCNPISGHATLYWYQQILGQGPKLLIQFQNNGVVDDSQLPKDRFSAERLKGVDSTLKIQPAKLEDSAVYLCASTRGPDNQPQHFGDGTRLSIL.

J is TRBJ2-1 and V is TRBV7-2, with 8 bases aligning to TRBD1. V lost 4 bases and J lost 3; bases outside the gene matches: 5. Germline V gene lookup returns CDR1 SGHTA and CDR2 FQGNSA. There are 15 residues in the CDR3. The CDR3, as DNA: TGTGCCAGCAGCTCACGGGACAGGCTCTACAATGAGCAGTTCTTC. Protein product: CASSSRDRLYNEQFF.

The V call is TRBV20-1, the J call TRBJ2-7; no clear D gene. Per germline, CDR1 DFQATT and CDR2 SNEGSKA (reference sequence). The CDR3 spans 11 residues. Trimming took 2 bases from V and 2 from J, leaving 4 bases between them. The CDR3 coding sequence is TGCAGTGCTAGAATGGCCTACGAGCAGTACTTC. This encodes CSARMAYEQYF.

The CDR3 nucleotides read TGTGCCAGCAGCGCAGGGGACAGGGACTACGAGCAGTACTTC. Protein sequence: CASSAGDRDYEQYF. This chain connects TRBV9 to TRBJ2-7; TRBD1 matches 9 bases. Per the germline V gene, CDR1 is SGDLS and CDR2 is YYNGEE. This CDR3 contains 14 residues. V dropped 3 bases and J dropped 3; count of bases not matched to a gene: 4.

The chain carries TRBV5-1 and TRBJ2-1, with 7 bases matching TRBD1. J was trimmed by 6 bases and V by 0 bases; bases with no gene match: 12. Germline V gene lookup returns CDR1 SGHRS and CDR2 YFSETQ. This CDR3 has 17 amino acids. The CDR3 is CASSLGSDRVGSNEQFF. The CDR3, as DNA: TGCGCCAGCAGCTTGGGCAGCGACAGGGTTGGGTCCAATGAGCAGTTCTTC.

V and J are TRBV19 and TRBJ2-1; 7 nucleotides match TRBD1. The V gene's germline CDR1 is LNHDA and CDR2 SQIVND (reference sequence). The CDR3 loop spans 13 amino acids. Trimming cost V 11 bases and J 1 base; bases outside gene matches: 5. The CDR3 sequence is CACTGQSYNEQFF. In nucleotides, the CDR3 is TGTGCCTGCACGGGACAGTCCTACAATGAGCAGTTCTTC.

V and J are TRBV15 and TRBJ2-1; D assignment may be TRBD1 or TRBD2 (5 bases each). The CDR3 runs 17 residues. Germline CDR1 is LNHNV and CDR2 is YYDKDF (reference sequence). V gave up 0 bases and J gave up 0 bases, with 12 bases separating them. The DNA of the CDR3 is TGTGCCACCAGCAGAGAAATGGGACGTAGCTCCTACAATGAGCAGTTCTTC. Its translation is CATSREMGRSSYNEQFF.

This chain links TRBV5-1 with TRBJ1-5; no clear D. CDR1 and CDR2 (germline): SGHRS, YFSETQ. V lost 1 base and J 3 bases, leaving 5 bases between the germline ends. The CDR3 is 13 residues long. For the CDR3, the DNA is TGCGCCAGCAGCTTGATGCCCAATCAGCCCCAGCATTTT. It yields the protein CASSLMPNQPQHF.

The V call is TRBV25-1, the J call TRBJ2-7; a possible D gene is TRBD2 (6 bases). This CDR3 has 13 residues. The V gene lost 5 bases and the J gene lost 3 bases, with 11 bases spanning the gap. Germline values: CDR1 MGHDK, CDR2 SYGVNS. The CDR3 region has the DNA TGTGCCAGCAGTCCAAGGCGGGGCTACGAGCAGTACTTC. Protein sequence: CASSPRRGYEQYF.

Regarding this clone: The same CDR3 also results from other DNA sequences found in this sample. The chain joins TRBV18 to TRBJ2-3; D unclear. The CDR3 runs 13 residues. Germline CDR1 and CDR2: KGHSH and LQKENI. The V and J ends lost 2 bases and 0 bases respectively, with 3 bases between them. The CDR3 DNA reads TGTGCCAGCTCACCAATGAGCACAGATACGCAGTATTTT. As protein: CASSPMSTDTQYF.